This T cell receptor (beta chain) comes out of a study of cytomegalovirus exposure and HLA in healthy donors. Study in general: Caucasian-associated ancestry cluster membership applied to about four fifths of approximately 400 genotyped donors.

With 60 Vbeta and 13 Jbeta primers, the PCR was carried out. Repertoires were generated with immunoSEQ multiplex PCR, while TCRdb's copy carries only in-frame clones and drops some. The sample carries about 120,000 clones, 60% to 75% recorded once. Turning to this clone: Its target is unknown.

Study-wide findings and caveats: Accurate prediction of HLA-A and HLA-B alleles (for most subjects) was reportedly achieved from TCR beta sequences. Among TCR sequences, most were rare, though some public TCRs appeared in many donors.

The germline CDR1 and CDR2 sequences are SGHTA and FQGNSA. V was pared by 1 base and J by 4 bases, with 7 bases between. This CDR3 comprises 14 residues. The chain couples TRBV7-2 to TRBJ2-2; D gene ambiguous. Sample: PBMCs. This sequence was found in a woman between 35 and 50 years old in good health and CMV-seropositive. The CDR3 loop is CASSLDRPTGELFF. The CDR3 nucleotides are TGTGCCAGCAGCTTAGACAGACCCACCGGGGAGCTGTTTTTT.